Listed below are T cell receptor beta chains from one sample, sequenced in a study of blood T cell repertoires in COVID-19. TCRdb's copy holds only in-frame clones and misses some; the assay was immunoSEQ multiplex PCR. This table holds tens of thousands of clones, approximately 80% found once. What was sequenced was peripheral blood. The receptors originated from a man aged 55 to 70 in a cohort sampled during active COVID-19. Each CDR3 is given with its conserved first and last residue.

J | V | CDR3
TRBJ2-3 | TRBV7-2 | CASSLVGTATPDTQYF
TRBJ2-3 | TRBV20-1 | CSVPIAVTQYF
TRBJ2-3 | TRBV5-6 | CASSPGTGTPDTQYF
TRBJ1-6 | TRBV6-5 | CASRGRTGGRSPLHF
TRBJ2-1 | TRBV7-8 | CASSPGTGLFF
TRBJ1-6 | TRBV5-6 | CASSSSGTGGSPLHF
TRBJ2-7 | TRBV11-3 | CASSLGVQGAYEQYF
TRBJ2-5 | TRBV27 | CASRKQGPETQYF
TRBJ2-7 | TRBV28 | CASSLLVYGGSSYEQYF
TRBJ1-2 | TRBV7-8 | CASSPDRGKYGYTF
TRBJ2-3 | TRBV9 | CASSAGTGRTDTQYF
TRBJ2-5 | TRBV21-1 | CASGPEGPLAGGWETQYF
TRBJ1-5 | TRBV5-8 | CASSLDRTGGNQPQHF
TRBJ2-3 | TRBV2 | CASSDEGAGGDTQYF
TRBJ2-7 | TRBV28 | CASSSLTSGSIDF
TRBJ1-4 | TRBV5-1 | CASSPKGGALNEKLFF
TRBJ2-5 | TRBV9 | CASSVGPAGRQETQYF
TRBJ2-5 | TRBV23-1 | CASSPPPRGETQYF
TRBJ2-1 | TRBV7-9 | CASSFPPSGARDEQFF
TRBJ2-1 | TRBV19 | CASSITSGGNFGNEQFF
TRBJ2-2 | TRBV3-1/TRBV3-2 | CASSQGLADTGELFF
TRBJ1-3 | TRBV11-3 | CASSHGYSGNTIYF
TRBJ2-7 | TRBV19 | CASSSDSSYEQYF
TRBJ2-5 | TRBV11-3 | CASSFRGAGVQETQYF
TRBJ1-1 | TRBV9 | CASSGFEGEAFF
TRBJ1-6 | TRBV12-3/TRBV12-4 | CASSLADNSPLHF